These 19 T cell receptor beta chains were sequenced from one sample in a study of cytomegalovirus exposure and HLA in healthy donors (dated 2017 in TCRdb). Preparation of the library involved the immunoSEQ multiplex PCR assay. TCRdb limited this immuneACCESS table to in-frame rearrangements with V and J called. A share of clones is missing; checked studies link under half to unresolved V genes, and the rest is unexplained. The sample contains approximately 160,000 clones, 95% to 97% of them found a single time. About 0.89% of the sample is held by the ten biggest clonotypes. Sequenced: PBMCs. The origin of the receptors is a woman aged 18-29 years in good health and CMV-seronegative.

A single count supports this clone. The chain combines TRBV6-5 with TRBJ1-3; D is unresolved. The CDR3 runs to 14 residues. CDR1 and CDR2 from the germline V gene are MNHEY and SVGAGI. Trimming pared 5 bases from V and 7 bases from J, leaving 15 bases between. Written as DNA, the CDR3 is TGTGCCAGCAGTACCGGACTGGACGGGAACACCATATATTTT. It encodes CASSTGLDGNTIYF.

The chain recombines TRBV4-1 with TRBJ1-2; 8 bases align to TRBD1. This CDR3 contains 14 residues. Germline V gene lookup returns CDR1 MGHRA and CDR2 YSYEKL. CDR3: CDRASGQEGYGYTF. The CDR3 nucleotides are TGCGACAGGGCGTCGGGACAGGAGGGCTATGGCTACACCTTC.

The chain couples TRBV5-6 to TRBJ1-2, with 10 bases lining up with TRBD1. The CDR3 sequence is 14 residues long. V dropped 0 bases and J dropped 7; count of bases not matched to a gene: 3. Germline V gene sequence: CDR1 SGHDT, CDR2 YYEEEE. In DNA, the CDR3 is TGTGCCAGCAGCTTGGGACAGGGGGCGTTTGGCTACACCTTC. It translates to CASSLGQGAFGYTF.

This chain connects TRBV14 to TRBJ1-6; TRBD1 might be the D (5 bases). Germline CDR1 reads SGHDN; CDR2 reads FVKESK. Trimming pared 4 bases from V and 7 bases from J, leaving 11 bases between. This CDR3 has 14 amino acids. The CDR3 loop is CASSLRRGNSPLHF. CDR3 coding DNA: TGTGCCAGCAGCCTTAGACGGGGGAATTCACCCCTCCACTTT.

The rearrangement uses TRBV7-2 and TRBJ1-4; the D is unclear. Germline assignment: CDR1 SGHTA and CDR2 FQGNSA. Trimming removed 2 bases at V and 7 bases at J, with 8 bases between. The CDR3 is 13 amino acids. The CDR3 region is CASSLWAGEKLFF. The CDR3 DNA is TGTGCCAGCAGCTTATGGGCCGGTGAAAAACTGTTTTTT. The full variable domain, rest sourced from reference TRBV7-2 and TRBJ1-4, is GAGVSQSPSNKVTEKGKDVELRCDPISGHTALYWYRQSLGQGLEFLIYFQGNSAPDKSGLPSDRFSAERTGGSVSTLTIQRTQQEDSAVYLCASSLWAGEKLFFGSGTQLSVL.

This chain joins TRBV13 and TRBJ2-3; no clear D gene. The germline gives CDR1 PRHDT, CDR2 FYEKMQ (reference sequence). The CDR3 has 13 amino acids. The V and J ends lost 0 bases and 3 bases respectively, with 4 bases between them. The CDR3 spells CASSLGSTDTQYF. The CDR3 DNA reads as TGTGCCAGCAGCTTAGGATCGACAGATACGCAGTATTTT.

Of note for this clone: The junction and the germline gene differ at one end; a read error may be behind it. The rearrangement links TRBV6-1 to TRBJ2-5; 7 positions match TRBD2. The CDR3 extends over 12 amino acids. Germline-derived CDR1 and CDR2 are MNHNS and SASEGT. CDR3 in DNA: TGTGCCAGCAGTCCGGGAGGAGAGGCCCAGTACTTC. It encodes CASSPGGEAQYF.

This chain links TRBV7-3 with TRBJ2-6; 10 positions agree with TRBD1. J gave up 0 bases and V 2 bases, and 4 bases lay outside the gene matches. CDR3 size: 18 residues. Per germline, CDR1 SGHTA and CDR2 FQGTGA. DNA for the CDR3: TGTGCCAGCAGCTTACCGGGACAGGGGAGCTCTGGGGCCAACGTCCTGACTTTC. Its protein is CASSLPGQGSSGANVLTF. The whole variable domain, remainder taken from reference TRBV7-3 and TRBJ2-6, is GAGVSQTPSNKVTEKGKYVELRCDPISGHTALYWYRQSLGQGPEFLIYFQGTGAADDSGLPNDRFFAVRPEGSVSTLKIQRTERGDSAVYLCASSLPGQGSSGANVLTFGAGSRLTVL.

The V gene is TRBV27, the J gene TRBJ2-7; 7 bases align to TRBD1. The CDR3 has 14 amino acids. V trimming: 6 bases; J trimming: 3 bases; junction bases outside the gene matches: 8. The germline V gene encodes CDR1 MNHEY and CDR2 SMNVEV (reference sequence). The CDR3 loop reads CASSLDRAHYEQYF. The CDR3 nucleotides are TGTGCCAGCAGCCTAGACAGGGCACACTACGAGCAGTACTTC.

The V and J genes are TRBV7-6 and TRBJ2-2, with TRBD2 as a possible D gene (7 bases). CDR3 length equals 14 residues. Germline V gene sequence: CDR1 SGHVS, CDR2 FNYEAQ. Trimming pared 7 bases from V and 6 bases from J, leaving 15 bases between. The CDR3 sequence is CASTWGGDAGELFF. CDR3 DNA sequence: TGTGCCAGCACGTGGGGGGGCGATGCCGGGGAGCTGTTTTTT.

The CDR3 bases are TGTGCCAGTAGTACCCCGGGACAGGAGGGGTATAGCAATCAGCCCCAGCATTTT. It yields the protein CASSTPGQEGYSNQPQHF. J is TRBJ1-5 and V is TRBV19, with 8 bases aligning to TRBD1. Germline CDR1 and CDR2: LNHDA and SQIVND (reference sequence). Unmatched junction bases numbered 11, after V lost 4 bases and J lost 0 bases. CDR3 size: 18 residues.

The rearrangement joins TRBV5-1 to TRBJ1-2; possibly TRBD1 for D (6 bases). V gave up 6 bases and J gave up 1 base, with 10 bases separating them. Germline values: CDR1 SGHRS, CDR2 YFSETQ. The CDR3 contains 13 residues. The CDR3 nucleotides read TGCGCCAGCACCACGGACAGTAACTATGGCTACACCTTC. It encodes CASTTDSNYGYTF.

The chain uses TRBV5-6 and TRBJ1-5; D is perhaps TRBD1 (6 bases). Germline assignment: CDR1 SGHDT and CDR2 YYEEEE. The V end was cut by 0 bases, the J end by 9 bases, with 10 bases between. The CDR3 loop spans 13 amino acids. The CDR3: CASSLGTRGPQHF. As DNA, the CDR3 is TGTGCCAGCAGCTTGGGGACCAGGGGGCCCCAGCATTTT.

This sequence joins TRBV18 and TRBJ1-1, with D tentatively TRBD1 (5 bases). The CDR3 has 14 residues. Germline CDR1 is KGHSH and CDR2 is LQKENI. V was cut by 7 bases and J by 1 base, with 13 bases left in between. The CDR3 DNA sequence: TGTGCCAGCTTAATAGGGGAAGGGAACACTGAAGCTTTCTTT. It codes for CASLIGEGNTEAFF.

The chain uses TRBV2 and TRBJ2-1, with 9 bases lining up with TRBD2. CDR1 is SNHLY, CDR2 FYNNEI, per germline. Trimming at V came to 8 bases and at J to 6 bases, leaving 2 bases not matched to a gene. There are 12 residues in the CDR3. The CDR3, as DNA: TGTGCCAGCGGCGGGGGGGGCAATGAGCAGTTCTTC. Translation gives CASGGGGNEQFF.

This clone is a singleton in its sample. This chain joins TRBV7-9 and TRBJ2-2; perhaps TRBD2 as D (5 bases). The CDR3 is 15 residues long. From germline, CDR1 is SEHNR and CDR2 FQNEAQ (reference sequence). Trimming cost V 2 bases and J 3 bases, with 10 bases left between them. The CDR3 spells CASSLHGGDTGELFF. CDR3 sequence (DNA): TGTGCCAGCAGCTTACACGGAGGAGACACCGGGGAGCTGTTTTTT.

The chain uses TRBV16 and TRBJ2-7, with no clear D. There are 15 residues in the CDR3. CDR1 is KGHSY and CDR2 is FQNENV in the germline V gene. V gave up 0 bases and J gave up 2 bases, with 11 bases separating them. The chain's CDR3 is CASSQSSSPTYEQYF. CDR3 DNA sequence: TGTGCCAGCAGCCAATCGAGTTCCCCGACCTACGAGCAGTACTTC.

The CDR3 spells CASSLAWTEGGEQFF. The DNA of the CDR3 is TGTGCCAGCAGCTTAGCCTGGACTGAGGGAGGTGAGCAGTTCTTC. The rearrangement joins TRBV11-2 to TRBJ2-1; TRBD2 is a possible D gene (6 bases). Germline loops: CDR1 SGHAT, CDR2 FQNNGV. V was pared by 1 base and J by 9 bases, with 16 bases between. This CDR3 is built from 15 residues.

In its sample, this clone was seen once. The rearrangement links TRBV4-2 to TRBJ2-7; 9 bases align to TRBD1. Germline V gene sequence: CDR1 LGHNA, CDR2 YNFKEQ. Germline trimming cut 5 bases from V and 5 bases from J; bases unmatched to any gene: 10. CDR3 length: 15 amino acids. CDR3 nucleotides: TGTGCCAGCAGCACGACGGGACAGGGACGCGACGAGCAGTACTTC. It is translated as CASSTTGQGRDEQYF.